A single sample gave rise to the 23 T cell receptor beta chains below, sequenced in a study of regulatory T cells in long-lasting Graves disease. Time point given: persistent/refractory GD, antithyroid drugs over 5 years with positive TRAb. PBMCs were the source of the RNA used for TCR sequencing. Sequencing libraries for TCR beta were prepared with iRepertoire HTBI primers and Arm-PCR of CDR3 regions. TCRdb re-analysed the multiplex PCR reads in MiXCR, keeping a single row per CDR3 protein. The sample shows some 370,000 distinct CDR3 sequences, 20% to 25% of them seen only once. Here the sequenced sample was peripheral blood mononuclear cells (PBMCs), taken when the disease was refractory, from a patient treated with antithyroid drugs. Every receptor here comes from a female donor with Graves disease.

This clonotype was observed at least ten times. The chain combines TRBV11-2 with TRBJ1-6, with 10 bases that match TRBD1. Per the germline V gene, CDR1 is SGHAT and CDR2 is FQNNGV. Trimming cost V 5 bases and J 7 bases; bases outside gene matches: 5. The CDR3 is 15 amino acids. This chain's CDR3 is CASSLDRGQNSPLHF. CDR3 nucleotide sequence: TGTGCCAGCAGCCTTGACAGGGGGCAAAATTCACCCCTCCACTTT. The whole variable domain, filled in from reference TRBV11-2 and TRBJ1-6, reads EAGVAQSPRYKIIEKRQSVAFWCNPISGHATLYWYQQILGQGPKLLIQFQNNGVVDDSQLPKDRFSAERLKGVDSTLKIQPAKLEDSAVYLCASSLDRGQNSPLHFGNGTRLTVT.

This clonotype has a handful of counts. V gene TRBV29-1 combines with J gene TRBJ2-7, with TRBD1 matching 10 bases. Trimming removed 3 bases from V and 3 bases from J; junction bases left unmatched: 11. The CDR3 covers 16 residues. Per the germline V gene, CDR1 is SQVTM and CDR2 is ANQGSEA. CDR3 DNA sequence: TGCAGCGTTGAGATGGGTTATGGGACAGGGGACTACGAGCAGTACTTC. Its protein is CSVEMGYGTGDYEQYF.

This clonotype was counted a few times. The DNA of the CDR3 is TGTGCCAGTAGTCACGGAGAGGCAACTAATGAAAAACTGTTTTTT. The encoded protein is CASSHGEATNEKLFF. This chain uses TRBV19 with TRBJ1-4; D not certain. Germline CDR1 is LNHDA and CDR2 is SQIVND (reference sequence). The CDR3 length is 15 residues. Between the trimmed V and J ends, which lost 5 bases and 0 bases, there was a span of 10 bases. The whole variable domain, filled in from reference TRBV19 and TRBJ1-4, reads DGGITQSPKYLFRKEGQNVTLSCEQNLNHDAMYWYRQDPGQGLRLIYYSQIVNDFQKGDIAEGYSVSREKKESFPLTVTSAQKNPTAFYLCASSHGEATNEKLFFGSGTQLSVL.

The chain couples TRBV7-9 to TRBJ1-4; 7 positions match TRBD1. CDR1 SEHNR and CDR2 FQNEAQ come from the germline V gene (reference sequence). With 4 bases clipped from V and 4 bases from J, the junction kept 6 bases outside the gene matches. The CDR3 runs 15 residues. The CDR3 protein is CASSSYRGDNEKLFF. CDR3 sequence (DNA): TGTGCCAGCAGCTCATACAGGGGAGATAATGAAAAACTGTTTTTT. The entire variable domain, with the rest obtained from reference TRBV7-9 and TRBJ1-4, is as follows: DTGVSQNPRHKITKRGQNVTFRCDPISEHNRLYWYRQTLGQGPEFLTYFQNEAQLEKSRLLSDRFSAERPKGSFSTLEIQRTEQGDSAMYLCASSSYRGDNEKLFFGSGTQLSVL.

This clonotype was observed many times. The chain links TRBV20-1 to TRBJ2-7; the D gene could be TRBD1 or TRBD2 (5 bases each). The germline V gene encodes CDR1 DFQATT and CDR2 SNEGSKA (reference sequence). The CDR3 contains 17 residues. The V gene lost 5 bases and the J gene lost 2 bases, with 25 bases spanning the gap. The CDR3 region has the DNA TGCAGTGCTCGCCCCGCACGACCGGGGCTAAAGCCCTACGAGCAGTACTTC. Translating it yields CSARPARPGLKPYEQYF.

Ten or more counts support this clonotype. This chain joins TRBV27 and TRBJ1-1; TRBD1 might be the D (5 bases). Per germline, CDR1 MNHEY and CDR2 SMNVEV (reference sequence). The ends were cut back, 2 bases at V and 6 bases at J, with 16 bases in the middle. The CDR3 contains 15 residues. CDR3 DNA sequence: TGTGCCAGCAGTTTAGGGGCCAAGGGGTACCCTGAAGCTTTCTTT. It yields the protein CASSLGAKGYPEAFF.

This clonotype showed up many times. The chain couples TRBV12-3 or TRBV12-4 to TRBJ1-6, with D perhaps matching TRBD1 (6 bases). The CDR3 loop spans 14 amino acids. V was shortened by 6 bases and J by 7 bases, with 13 bases between the two germline ends. CDR3 DNA sequence: TGTGCCAGCAGGGGGGCAGGGCCCAATTCACCCCTCCACTTT. This translates into CASRGAGPNSPLHF.

This chain connects TRBV19 to TRBJ2-6; D gene uncertain. In germline, CDR1 is LNHDA, CDR2 SQIVND (reference sequence). Trimming stripped 10 bases from V and 0 bases from J, with 7 bases between. This CDR3 is 13 amino acids long. DNA for the CDR3: TGTGCCACCGAGGCCTCTGGGGCCAACGTCCTGACTTTC. Translating gives CATEASGANVLTF.

The V call is TRBV5-1, the J call TRBJ1-1; D remains unclear. CDR1 and CDR2 from the germline V gene are SGHRS and YFSETQ. The CDR3 has 15 residues. Trimming pared 0 bases from V and 5 bases from J, leaving 14 bases between. The CDR3 is CASSLAAPGETEAFF. In DNA, the CDR3 is TGCGCCAGCAGCTTGGCGGCGCCCGGGGAGACTGAAGCTTTCTTT.

Concerning this clonotype itself: This CDR3 is missing its conserved last phenylalanine or tryptophan, likely due to a read error. The chain couples TRBV10-3 to TRBJ2-5; 10 bases line up with TRBD2. V shed 2 bases and J 4 bases; nucleotides not matched to a gene: 7. CDR3 length equals 16 residues. The germline gives CDR1 ENHRY, CDR2 SYGVKD. The CDR3 DNA follows: TGTGCCATCAGTGAGGGGGCTAGCGGGAGTCTAGAGACCCAGTACTCC. Translation gives CAISEGASGSLETQYS.

The chain is built from TRBV24-1 and TRBJ1-3; D perhaps matches TRBD1 (6 bases). Trimming pared 9 bases from V and 0 bases from J, leaving 11 bases between. The CDR3 is 14 amino acids. The V gene's germline CDR1 is KGHDR and CDR2 SFDVKD. CDR3: CATPWGASGNTIYF. The CDR3 DNA reads TGTGCCACCCCGTGGGGGGCCTCTGGAAACACCATATATTTT.

This clonotype was detected ten times or more. J is TRBJ1-1 and V is TRBV24-1, with 7 bases matching TRBD1. This CDR3 is built from 13 residues. The germline V gene has CDR1 KGHDR and CDR2 SFDVKD. Trimming at V came to 5 bases and at J to 5 bases, leaving 4 bases not matched to a gene. CDR3 sequence (DNA): TGTGCCACCAGTGGGACGACAGGGACTGAAGCTTTCTTT. It encodes CATSGTTGTEAFF.

The CDR3 region has the DNA TGCAGTGCTACAAACTCAGCCCCCGGGAAAACTTACGAGCAGTACTTC. Its protein is CSATNSAPGKTYEQYF. The chain carries TRBV20-1 and TRBJ2-7; maybe TRBD2 (5 bases). The CDR3 length is 16 residues. Germline V gene lookup returns CDR1 DFQATT and CDR2 SNEGSKA (reference sequence). V lost 4 bases and J lost 4, with 23 bases in between.

This clonotype has only a few counts. One junction end does not reproduce the germline sequence, and a read error may be involved. V usage is TRBV6-5 and J usage is TRBJ2-1; D is unclear. There are 14 residues in the CDR3. Germline V gene data show CDR1 as MNHEY and CDR2 as SVGAGI. The CDR3 here is CASSYLSSLNEQFF. The CDR3 DNA follows: TGTGCTAGCAGTTACTTGAGTAGCTTGAATGAGCAGTTCTTC.

This chain joins TRBV6-5 and TRBJ2-3; no clear D. V was shortened by 0 bases and J by 9 bases, with 16 bases between the two germline ends. Germline V CDR1 and CDR2: MNHEY, SVGAGI. CDR3 length equals 15 residues. CDR3 nucleotide sequence: TGTGCCAGCAGTTACTCGATAGGGTTTCTTGAAACGCAGTATTTT. Protein sequence: CASSYSIGFLETQYF.

Worth noting for this clonotype: One end of the junction fails to match germline, which may point to a read error. The genes are TRBV30 and TRBJ2-2; TRBD1 agrees at 8 bases. Germline CDR1 GTSNPN, CDR2 SVGIG (reference sequence). The CDR3 spans 15 residues. DNA for the CDR3: TGTGCCTGGGAGACAGGGGTCGCGAACACCGGGGGGCTGTTTTTT. It specifies CAWETGVANTGGLFF.

This clonotype was seen ten or more times. The gene calls are TRBV20-1 and TRBJ1-1; D is unresolved. Trimming pared 2 bases from V and 0 bases from J, leaving 4 bases between. The CDR3 has 12 residues. Germline V gives CDR1 DFQATT, CDR2 SNEGSKA (reference sequence). Written as DNA, the CDR3 is TGCAGTGCTAGAAGAGTGAACACTGAAGCTTTCTTT. Protein sequence: CSARRVNTEAFF.

This clonotype was seen more than once but under ten times. The chain couples TRBV7-3 to TRBJ2-1, with 13 bases lining up with TRBD2. Germline-derived CDR1 and CDR2 are SGHTA and FQGTGA. CDR3 size: 15 residues. The V segment lost 5 bases and the J segment 7 bases; nucleotides outside the gene matches: 5. This CDR3 is CASSRGLAGVNEQFF. CDR3 nucleotides: TGTGCCAGCAGCCGTGGACTAGCGGGAGTTAATGAGCAGTTCTTC.

This clonotype showed up just once. This may be a read error, as it is one base from a much larger clone. The CDR3 loop reads CASSETSIIGYEQYF. CDR3 nucleotide sequence: TGTGCCAGCAGTGAAACTAGCATCATAGGCTACGAGCAGTACTTC. This sequence joins TRBV28 and TRBJ2-7; D might be TRBD2 (6 bases). This CDR3 comprises 15 residues. Trimming took off 5 bases at V and 3 bases at J, with 17 bases between the two ends. CDR1 is MDHEN, CDR2 SYDVKM, per germline.

The chain carries TRBV20-1 and TRBJ2-7, with TRBD2 identical over 9 bases. V trimming: 4 bases; J trimming: 5 bases; junction bases outside the gene matches: 12. Germline CDR1 and CDR2: DFQATT and SNEGSKA (reference sequence). The CDR3 has 15 amino acids. CDR3 coding DNA: TGCAGTGCTAAGGCGGGAGGGCCCTCAAGGGACGAGCAGTACTTC. Its protein is CSAKAGGPSRDEQYF.

The CDR3 protein is CASSPTSGNYEQYF. CDR3 in DNA: TGTGCCAGCAGTCCTACGTCGGGGAACTACGAGCAGTACTTC. The chain carries TRBV3-1 and TRBJ2-7, with a weak D call TRBD2 (5 bases). Germline V gene data show CDR1 as LGHDT and CDR2 as YNNKEL (reference sequence). V was cut by 6 bases and J by 3 bases, with 15 bases left in between. CDR3 length: 14 amino acids.

This clonotype has only one observation. The chain links TRBV30 to TRBJ2-7; the D gene is possibly TRBD2 (6 bases). The V gene's germline CDR1 is GTSNPN and CDR2 SVGIG (reference sequence). CDR3 length equals 13 residues. Between the trimmed V and J ends, which lost 2 bases and 5 bases, there was a span of 13 bases. This CDR3 is CAWSRGGGDEQYF. The DNA for the CDR3 is TGTGCCTGGAGTAGGGGCGGAGGGGACGAGCAGTACTTC.

This clonotype was counted ten times or more. The chain is built from TRBV6-1 and TRBJ2-7; the D is unclear. The CDR3 covers 15 residues. Germline V lookup: CDR1 MNHNS, CDR2 SASEGT. V dropped 8 bases and J dropped 3 bases, with 20 bases sitting between them. The CDR3 nucleotides read TGTGCCAGCGGGGTGAAGAGCGCTGTCCACTACGAGCAGTACTTC. Residues: CASGVKSAVHYEQYF.